This T cell receptor (beta chain) was captured by sequencing in a study of T cells in women clearing cervical HPV infection. Study summary: Case blood was drawn a median approximately 160 days after lesion detection.

Genomic DNA, averaging about 1,200 ng per sample, yielded TCR beta CDR3 via immunoSEQ. TCRdb keeps only in-frame clones here, not all; method: immunoSEQ multiplex PCR. This sample's table reports some 20,000 clones. The CDR3 length is 16 residues. Germline-derived CDR1 and CDR2 are DFQATT and SNEGSKA (reference sequence). Trimming stripped 3 bases from V and 5 bases from J, with 17 bases between. For this clone: Antigen unknown. The read halts 3 residues ahead of the CDR3 end, with the missing end drawn from the germline J gene. Other DNA sequences in this specimen translate into the identical CDR3.

General study findings and limits: CIN3+ cases had significantly higher TCR richness than controls; evenness did not differ. Richness plus V gene abundances separated cases from controls with AUC 0.65 to 0.85.

This clonotype was obtained from a woman between 18 and 75 years old with a cervical HPV16 infection that either progressed to CIN3+ or cleared (not recorded which). This chain connects TRBV20-1 to TRBJ1-6; D might be TRBD1 (5 bases). Sequences were obtained from blood buffy coat. The chain's CDR3 is CSARVGGALDNSPLHF. CDR3 bases read: TGCAGTGCTAGGGTCGGAGGGGCGTTGGATAATTCACCC.